What follows describes a single T cell receptor beta chain. What it recognizes is unknown. These data are taken from a study of cytomegalovirus exposure and HLA in healthy donors. At the level of the study: The Caucasian-associated ancestry cluster held around four fifths of 300 to 500 genotyped donors.

The study's findings and limits: What a later analysis showed was that several of the most significant clusters appeared linked to common viral pathogens. V- and J-gene trimming in TCR beta was tied to a missense DCLRE1C variant by an analysis performed later. Among TCR beta chains, those listed as cytomegalovirus-associated numbered some 160.

The CDR3 totals 15 residues. A multiplex PCR was run with 60 Vbeta primers and 13 Jbeta primers. The method was immunoSEQ multiplex PCR; TCRdb's version includes in-frame clones alone and lacks a portion of them. The top ten hold about 2.7% of the sample, which has about 170,000 clones, around 75% seen once. This chain joins TRBV21-1 and TRBJ1-4; the D call in the table, TRBD1, was not verified against the DNA. TRBV21-1 is listed as a pseudogene. The source material was PBMCs. This TCR was sampled from a woman aged 45-65 years in good health and CMV-seropositive. As DNA, the CDR3 is TGTGCCAGCAGCTCTCCGGGACAGTCATCGCAAAAACTGTTTTTT. As protein: CASSSPGQSSQKLFF.